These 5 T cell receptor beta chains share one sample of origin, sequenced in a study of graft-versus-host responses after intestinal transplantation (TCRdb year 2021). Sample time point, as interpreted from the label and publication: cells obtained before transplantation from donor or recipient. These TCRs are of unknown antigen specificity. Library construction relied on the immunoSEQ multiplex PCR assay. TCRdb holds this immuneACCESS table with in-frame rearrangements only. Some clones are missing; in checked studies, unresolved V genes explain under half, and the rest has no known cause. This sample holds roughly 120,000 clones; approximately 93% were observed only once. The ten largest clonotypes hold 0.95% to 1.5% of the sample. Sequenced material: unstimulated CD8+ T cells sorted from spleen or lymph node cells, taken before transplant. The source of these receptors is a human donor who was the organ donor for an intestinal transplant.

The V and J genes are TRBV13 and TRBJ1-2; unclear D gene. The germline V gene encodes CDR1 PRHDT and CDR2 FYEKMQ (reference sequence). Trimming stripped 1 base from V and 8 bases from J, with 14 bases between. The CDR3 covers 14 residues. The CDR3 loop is CASSLARSLEGYTF. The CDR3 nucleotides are TGTGCCAGCAGCTTAGCCCGCAGCCTGGAAGGCTACACCTTC.

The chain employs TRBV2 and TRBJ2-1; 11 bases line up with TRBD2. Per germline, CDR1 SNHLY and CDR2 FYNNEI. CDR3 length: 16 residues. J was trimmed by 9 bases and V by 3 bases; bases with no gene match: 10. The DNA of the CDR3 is TGTGCCAGCAGTGATAAATTTAGCGGGAGGGCCTTTGAGCAGTTCTTC. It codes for CASSDKFSGRAFEQFF.

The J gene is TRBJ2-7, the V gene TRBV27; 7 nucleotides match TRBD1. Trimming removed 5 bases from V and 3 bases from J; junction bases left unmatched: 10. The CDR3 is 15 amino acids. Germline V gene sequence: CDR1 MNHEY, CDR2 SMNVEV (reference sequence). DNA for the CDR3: TGTGCCAGCAGTCCAAGACAGGGCATGGACTACGAGCAGTACTTC. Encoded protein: CASSPRQGMDYEQYF.

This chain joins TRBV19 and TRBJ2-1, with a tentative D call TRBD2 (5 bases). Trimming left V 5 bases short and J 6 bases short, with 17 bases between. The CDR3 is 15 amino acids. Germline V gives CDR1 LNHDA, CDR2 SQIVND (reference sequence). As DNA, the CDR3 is TGTGCCAGTAGTCCCCCAGGCGGGTTTATCAATGAGCAGTTCTTC. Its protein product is CASSPPGGFINEQFF. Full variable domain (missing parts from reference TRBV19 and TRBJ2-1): DGGITQSPKYLFRKEGQNVTLSCEQNLNHDAMYWYRQDPGQGLRLIYYSQIVNDFQKGDIAEGYSVSREKKESFPLTVTSAQKNPTAFYLCASSPPGGFINEQFFGPGTRLTVL.

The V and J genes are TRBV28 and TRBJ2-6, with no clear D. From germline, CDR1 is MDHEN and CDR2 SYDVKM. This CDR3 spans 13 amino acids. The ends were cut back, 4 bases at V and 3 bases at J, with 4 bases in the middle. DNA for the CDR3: TGTGCCAGCAGTTCCCTTGGGGCCAACGTCCTGACTTTC. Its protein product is CASSSLGANVLTF.